This TCR beta chain was obtained from a study of blood T cell repertoires in COVID-19. Study summary: Samples came from the United States, Italy and Spain, spanning acute and convalescent COVID-19. T cells, B-cell-depleted T cells, or PBMCs supplied cDNA or gDNA.

There are 14 residues in the CDR3. V lost 7 bases to trimming and J lost 2 bases; unmatched junction nucleotides: 6. CDR1 is SGHRS, CDR2 YFSETQ, per germline. As originally analysed: Using reference gene primer amplification, nucleated cell counts were estimated. The data were produced by immunoSEQ multiplex PCR, yet TCRdb's version contains in-frame clones alone and is incomplete. From that table come the V and J calls and clone size; the DNA was used to work out D and trimming. The repertoire holds around 150,000 clones, with more than 80% as singletons. Sequencing was done on a sample of peripheral blood. The receptor was isolated from a man aged 60-69 years with acute or convalescent COVID-19. The chain is built from TRBV5-1 and TRBJ2-1; TRBD2 matches at 7 bases. The CDR3 region is CASRGGTAYNEQFF. Here the CDR3 DNA reads TGCGCCAGCCGCGGGGGAACGGCCTACAATGAGCAGTTCTTC.